A selection of T cell receptor beta chains follows, all from one sample in a study of human T cells and chemical hapten exposure. Each CDR3 protein gets one entry after TCRdb re-called the RACE reads with MiXCR. Seen here are 350,000 or so distinct CDR3 sequences, around 7% observed once, and the top ten hold 7.5% to 8.5%. The source material was whole blood, sampled in connection with sensitization to the hapten diphenylcyclopropenone (DPC). These receptors were collected from a woman aged 18 to 35 with alopecia areata. Some clones in this sample may be carry-over from other donors' samples. Both conserved end residues are part of each CDR3. The order of the fields is V gene, J gene, clone size, D gene, CDR3 protein, CDR3 DNA. The D gene is left open where the match is weak. Not all rows give a size; the values are once, few, many and, for expanded clones, a class.

v_call: TRBV3-1; j_call: TRBJ1-6; clone_size: .; d_call: .; cdr3_aa: CASSQGEKDSLHF; cdr3_nt: TGTGCCAGCAGCCAAGGGGAAAAGGACAGCCTCCACTTT
v_call: TRBV2; j_call: TRBJ2-1; clone_size: few; d_call: .; cdr3_aa: CASPTDYNEQFF; cdr3_nt: TGTGCCAGCCCGACTGATTACAATGAGCAGTTCTTC
v_call: TRBV7-3; j_call: TRBJ1-1; clone_size: few; d_call: .; cdr3_aa: CASSLIGGDEAFF; cdr3_nt: TGTGCCAGCAGCTTAATAGGCGGAGATGAAGCTTTCTTT
v_call: TRBV7-9; j_call: TRBJ1-2; clone_size: .; d_call: TRBD1; cdr3_aa: CASSPGQAVYTF; cdr3_nt: TGTGCCAGCAGCCCCGGACAGGCTGTCTACACCTTC
v_call: TRBV12-3/TRBV12-4; j_call: TRBJ1-3; clone_size: few; d_call: .; cdr3_aa: CASSLGPRGDTIYF; cdr3_nt: TGTGCCAGCAGTTTAGGTCCGCGGGGAGACACCATATATTTT
v_call: TRBV12-3/TRBV12-4; j_call: TRBJ2-6; clone_size: few; d_call: .; cdr3_aa: CASSLLGRAGQGASGANVLTF; cdr3_nt: TGTGCCAGCAGTTTATTAGGAAGAGCGGGGCAGGGGGCCTCTGGGGCCAACGTCCTGACTTTC
v_call: TRBV5-1; j_call: TRBJ1-2; clone_size: .; d_call: TRBD1; cdr3_aa: CASSPEDRGSTYGYTF; cdr3_nt: TGCGCCAGCAGCCCCGAAGACAGGGGGTCTACCTATGGCTACACCTTC
v_call: TRBV12-3/TRBV12-4; j_call: TRBJ2-5; clone_size: few; d_call: TRBD2; cdr3_aa: CASRAGLAGQETQYF; cdr3_nt: TGTGCCAGCAGGGCTGGACTAGCGGGGCAAGAGACCCAGTACTTC
v_call: TRBV9; j_call: TRBJ1-1; clone_size: few; d_call: .; cdr3_aa: CASSVGGLGNTEAFF; cdr3_nt: TGTGCCAGCAGCGTAGGGGGACTTGGGAACACTGAAGCTTTCTTT
v_call: TRBV27; j_call: TRBJ2-5; clone_size: .; d_call: .; cdr3_aa: CASSSDPIRGAQETQYF; cdr3_nt: TGTGCCAGCAGTTCCGACCCGATCAGGGGCGCCCAAGAGACCCAGTACTTC
v_call: TRBV4-3; j_call: TRBJ1-5; clone_size: .; d_call: .; cdr3_aa: CASSQDGVLGPQHF; cdr3_nt: TGCGCCAGCAGCCAAGATGGGGTGTTAGGACCCCAGCATTTT